The 19 T cell receptor beta chains reported below all come from one sample, sequenced in a study of blood T cell repertoires in COVID-19. Only in-frame clones appear in the TCRdb table, and some are missing; sequencing was by immunoSEQ multiplex PCR. The sample has 400,000 to 450,000 clones; approximately 88% are singletons. Sequenced material: peripheral blood. The receptors here all came from a woman between 45 and 65 years old with COVID-19, enrolled during active disease.

V and J are TRBV9 and TRBJ2-2, with 8 bases matching TRBD1. Germline CDR1 SGDLS, CDR2 YYNGEE. Unmatched junction bases numbered 13, after V lost 3 bases and J lost 6 bases. The CDR3 has 17 amino acids. The CDR3, as DNA: TGTGCCAGCAGCGCCGTGGCCCAGGGGGCCCTGGCCGGGGAGCTGTTTTTT. Protein sequence: CASSAVAQGALAGELFF. Drawing the rest from reference TRBV9 and TRBJ2-2, the complete variable domain is DSGVTQTPKHLITATGQRVTLRCSPRSGDLSVYWYQQSLDQGLQFLIQYYNGEERAKGNILERFSAQQFPDLHSELNLSSLELGDSALYFCASSAVAQGALAGELFFGEGSRLTVL.

The chain is built from TRBV6-5 and TRBJ1-5; the match to TRBD1 covers 9 bases. The CDR3 consists of 14 residues. Germline CDR1 is MNHEY and CDR2 is SVGAGI. With 7 bases clipped from V and 7 bases from J, the junction kept 8 bases outside the gene matches. CDR3 in DNA: TGTGCCAGCAAATGGGGACAGGGTGAACAGCCCCAGCATTTT. This codes for CASKWGQGEQPQHF.

This chain links TRBV25-1 with TRBJ1-4, with TRBD1 matching over 9 bases. V lost 3 bases and J lost 5; bases outside the gene matches: 4. The germline gives CDR1 MGHDK, CDR2 SYGVNS. CDR3 length: 15 residues. CDR3 DNA: TGTGCCAGCAGTGACCGGGACAGGGCAAATGAAAAACTGTTTTTT. This translates into CASSDRDRANEKLFF.

This clone was counted only a few times. The sample carries other DNA sequences with the same CDR3. V gene TRBV7-3 combines with J gene TRBJ1-3; D remains unclear. Trimming took 2 bases from V and 0 from J, leaving 8 bases between them. The germline V gene encodes CDR1 SGHTA and CDR2 FQGTGA. The CDR3 totals 15 residues. The CDR3 nucleotides are TGTGCCAGCAGCTTACTGGGAGGCTCTGGAAACACCATATATTTT. Protein: CASSLLGGSGNTIYF.

This chain uses TRBV25-1 with TRBJ2-2; a possible D gene is TRBD2 (6 bases). Germline CDR1 is MGHDK and CDR2 is SYGVNS. Trimming cost V 0 bases and J 4 bases, with 12 bases left between them. This CDR3 is 16 amino acids long. The CDR3 sequence is CASSEYPDGGTGELFF. In DNA form, the CDR3 reads TGTGCCAGCAGTGAATACCCCGACGGGGGCACCGGGGAGCTGTTTTTT.

The chain has TRBV7-9 and TRBJ2-5; D may be TRBD1 (6 bases). V lost 1 base, J lost 1 base, and 10 bases lay in between. The CDR3 extends over 15 amino acids. Per germline, CDR1 SEHNR and CDR2 FQNEAQ (reference sequence). The chain's CDR3 is CASSLGQGSQETQYF. The CDR3 DNA is TGTGCCAGCAGCTTAGGGCAGGGGTCCCAAGAGACCCAGTACTTC.

This chain joins TRBV5-1 and TRBJ1-2; weak D call: TRBD1 (6 bases). Trimming pared 4 bases from V and 3 bases from J, leaving 7 bases between. Looked up from germline, CDR1 is SGHRS and CDR2 is YFSETQ. This CDR3 comprises 12 residues. The CDR3 DNA reads TGCGCCAGCAGCCACAGGGACTATGGCTACACCTTC. This translates into CASSHRDYGYTF.

The chain joins TRBV11-3 to TRBJ2-1; TRBD1 matches at 8 bases. Per the germline V gene, CDR1 is SGHNT and CDR2 is YENEEA. This CDR3 spans 13 amino acids. The trim removed 5 bases at V and 10 bases at J, leaving 7 bases unmatched. The CDR3 sequence is CASSRDRPGEQFF. The CDR3 DNA follows: TGTGCCAGCAGCCGGGACAGGCCTGGGGAGCAGTTCTTC.

The V gene is TRBV30, the J gene TRBJ1-4, with D perhaps matching TRBD1 (6 bases). V lost 3 bases, J lost 4 bases, and 12 bases lay in between. The CDR3 covers 14 residues. Per germline, CDR1 GTSNPN and CDR2 SVGIG (reference sequence). CDR3 sequence (DNA): TGTGCCTGGAGCCCACAGGGTCGTAATGAAAAACTGTTTTTT. It codes for CAWSPQGRNEKLFF.

The chain combines TRBV29-1 with TRBJ1-2; no reliable D call. Deletions cut 4 bases from V and 2 bases from J, with 11 bases between. In germline, CDR1 is SQVTM, CDR2 ANQGSEA. This CDR3 is built from 13 residues. The DNA for the CDR3 is TGCAGCGTTGTAGCGGGCATCAACTATGGCTACACCTTC. It yields the protein CSVVAGINYGYTF. Full variable domain (missing parts from reference TRBV29-1 and TRBJ1-2): SAVISQKPSRDICQRGTSLTIQCQVDSQVTMMFWYRQQPGQSLTLIATANQGSEATYESGFVIDKFPISRPNLTFSTLTVSNMSPEDSSIYLCSVVAGINYGYTFGSGTRLTVV.

The rearrangement links TRBV5-1 to TRBJ2-3, with a possible D match to TRBD1 (6 bases). Deletions cut 2 bases from V and 4 bases from J, with 14 bases between. This CDR3 has 15 amino acids. CDR1 and CDR2 from the germline V gene are SGHRS and YFSETQ. The CDR3 DNA follows: TGCGCCAGCAGCTTACAGGGAAGACTGGCAGATACGCAGTATTTT. It specifies CASSLQGRLADTQYF.

The chain joins TRBV6-6 to TRBJ2-6; D is perhaps TRBD1 (6 bases). Germline assignment: CDR1 MNHNY and CDR2 SVGAGI (reference sequence). Trimming took 5 bases from V and 0 from J, leaving 11 bases between them. This CDR3 is built from 16 residues. DNA for the CDR3: TGTGCCAGCAGTCACAGGGTTCGCTCTGGGGCCAACGTCCTGACTTTC. Protein product: CASSHRVRSGANVLTF.

The chain has TRBV6-1 and TRBJ2-2; 9 bases agree with TRBD2. J gave up 4 bases and V 2 bases, and 17 bases lay outside the gene matches. Germline loops: CDR1 MNHNS, CDR2 SASEGT. CDR3 length: 20 residues. The CDR3 here is CASSETGTSCLVGCTGELFF. The CDR3 DNA is TGTGCCAGCAGTGAAACGGGGACTAGCTGCCTAGTGGGGTGCACCGGGGAGCTGTTTTTT.

This clone came up once. V and J are TRBV25-1 and TRBJ1-1; D is undetermined. Trimming pared 5 bases from V and 5 bases from J, leaving 15 bases between. CDR3 size: 14 residues. Germline assignment: CDR1 MGHDK and CDR2 SYGVNS. DNA for the CDR3: TGTGCCAGCAGTCACGGATGGGGAGGGACTGAAGCTTTCTTT. The encoded protein is CASSHGWGGTEAFF.

This chain connects TRBV20-1 to TRBJ2-1; TRBD2 is a possible D gene (5 bases). With 8 bases removed from V and 5 bases from J, the gap between germline ends came to 10 bases. CDR1 is DFQATT, CDR2 SNEGSKA, per germline (reference sequence). The CDR3 is made up of 11 amino acids. The CDR3 DNA is TGCAGTCCCTCGGGGAACAATGAGCAGTTCTTC. Its translation: CSPSGNNEQFF.

The chain uses TRBV6-5 and TRBJ1-2; D may be TRBD1 (6 bases). Per germline, CDR1 MNHEY and CDR2 SVGAGI. Trimming shortened V by 4 bases and J by 6 bases, and 18 bases separated the two germline ends. The CDR3 extends over 15 amino acids. The CDR3 DNA is TGTGCCAGCAGTTCATCTACCACTTGGACAGATGGCTACACCTTC. It translates to CASSSSTTWTDGYTF.

The V call is TRBV10-1, the J call TRBJ2-1; 7 bases align to TRBD2. Germline V gene sequence: CDR1 WNHNN, CDR2 SYGVQD (reference sequence). V dropped 3 bases and J dropped 5; count of bases not matched to a gene: 7. The CDR3 is 15 amino acids. In nucleotides, the CDR3 is TGCGCCAGCAGTGAAAAGTTGGGGGGGAACAATGAGCAGTTCTTC. Translation: CASSEKLGGNNEQFF.

The chain carries TRBV27 and TRBJ1-1, with TRBD1 matching 7 bases. J was trimmed by 2 bases and V by 5 bases; bases with no gene match: 5. The germline V gene encodes CDR1 MNHEY and CDR2 SMNVEV (reference sequence). The CDR3 consists of 14 residues. The CDR3 bases are TGTGCCAGCAGTATACAGGGGATAAACACTGAAGCTTTCTTT. This sequence encodes CASSIQGINTEAFF.

V is TRBV5-1 and J is TRBJ1-2, with TRBD1 identical over 8 bases. There are 14 residues in the CDR3. V dropped 4 bases and J dropped 6; count of bases not matched to a gene: 8. The germline gives CDR1 SGHRS, CDR2 YFSETQ. The CDR3 DNA sequence: TGCGCCAGCAGCCCCCGGGACAGGAAGGATGGCTACACCTTC. Translation: CASSPRDRKDGYTF.